These 23 T cell receptor beta chains came from one sample sequenced in a study of T cells after somatic rescue of genetic block. Sequencing used immunoSEQ multiplex PCR; TCRdb keeps in-frame clones, though not all of them. This sample has under 150,000 clones, with around 90% found just once. The specimen sequenced was peripheral blood mononuclear cells (PBMCs). These receptor sequences come from a woman aged 18-35 years.

The chain combines TRBV27 with TRBJ1-1, with 7 bases fitting TRBD1. V was clipped by 5 bases and J by 3 bases; unmatched bases: 6. The CDR3 totals 14 residues. The germline CDR1 and CDR2 sequences are MNHEY and SMNVEV (reference sequence). The CDR3 loop is CASSPRTGDTEAFF. CDR3 in DNA: TGTGCCAGCAGTCCCCGGACAGGCGACACTGAAGCTTTCTTT.

The chain couples TRBV7-2 to TRBJ1-6; no clear D. The germline gives CDR1 SGHTA, CDR2 FQGNSA. The CDR3 contains 14 residues. V dropped 3 bases and J dropped 6 bases, with 9 bases sitting between them. The DNA for the CDR3 is TGTGCCAGCAGCTTTTTGGGTGGTAATTCACCCCTCCACTTT. This gives the protein CASSFLGGNSPLHF.

The chain employs TRBV11-2 and TRBJ2-1, with no clear D. Germline V gene sequence: CDR1 SGHAT, CDR2 FQNNGV. The CDR3 is 14 residues long. The V end lost 5 bases, the J end lost 7 bases, and 15 bases lay between the germline ends. The CDR3 is CASSPSRHGNEQFF. For the CDR3, the DNA is TGTGCCAGCAGCCCCAGCCGCCACGGGAATGAGCAGTTCTTC.

V is TRBV4-3 and J is TRBJ1-2; no reliable D call. The V end lost 1 base, the J end lost 7 bases, and 7 bases lay between the germline ends. Per the germline V gene, CDR1 is LGHNA and CDR2 is YSLEER. This CDR3 is 12 amino acids long. The CDR3 loop is CASSQAGGGYTF. The CDR3 coding sequence is TGCGCCAGCAGCCAAGCGGGAGGTGGCTACACCTTC.

This rearrangement joins TRBV7-2 to TRBJ1-2; 7 nucleotides line up with TRBD1. This CDR3 has 13 residues. V gave up 3 bases and J gave up 8 bases; unmatched junction bases: 6. Germline V gives CDR1 SGHTA, CDR2 FQGNSA. Here the CDR3 DNA reads TGTGCCAGCAGCTTCGAGGGGGCGAGGGGCTACACCTTC. Encoded protein: CASSFEGARGYTF.

The CDR3 nucleotides are TGTGCCAGCAGCTTAGTTACAGGGGGGGGACAAGAGACCCAGTACTTC. This gives the protein CASSLVTGGGQETQYF. The chain is built from TRBV11-1 and TRBJ2-5; TRBD1 might be the D (8 bases). The CDR3 consists of 16 residues. Between the trimmed V and J ends, which lost 1 base and 2 bases, there was a span of 14 bases. CDR1 SGHAT and CDR2 FQDESV come from the germline V gene (reference sequence).

This clone has more than one count but fewer than ten. The chain carries TRBV19 and TRBJ2-3, with 8 bases that match TRBD1. The germline CDR1 and CDR2 sequences are LNHDA and SQIVND (reference sequence). The CDR3 spans 15 residues. J gave up 1 base and V 2 bases, and 2 bases lay outside the gene matches. The CDR3 nucleotides read TGTGCCAGTAGTATAACCAGGGGGCGCACAGATACGCAGTATTTT. Its translation is CASSITRGRTDTQYF.

The chain's CDR3 is CASSLAAYEQYF. DNA for the CDR3: TGTGCCAGCAGCTTGGCAGCGTACGAGCAGTACTTC. The chain joins TRBV5-6 to TRBJ2-7; D gene uncertain. CDR3 length equals 12 residues. Germline V CDR1 and CDR2: SGHDT, YYEEEE. Trimming stripped 0 bases from V and 4 bases from J, with 5 bases between.

CDR3 nucleotides: TGTGCCAGCAGCCACCAGGGGGTTTTCACTGGGGCCAACGTCCTGACTTTC. Protein: CASSHQGVFTGANVLTF. This chain links TRBV9 with TRBJ2-6; 7 positions match TRBD1. The length of the CDR3 is 17 residues. V shed 4 bases and J 2 bases; nucleotides not matched to a gene: 9. Germline CDR1 reads SGDLS; CDR2 reads YYNGEE.

The chain joins TRBV6-6 to TRBJ1-2; 9 nucleotides line up with TRBD1. The CDR3 has 13 residues. Trimming at V came to 6 bases and at J to 7 bases, leaving 6 bases not matched to a gene. Germline-derived CDR1 and CDR2 are MNHNY and SVGAGI (reference sequence). Here the CDR3 reads CASRSPGQGGYTF. The CDR3 nucleotides are TGTGCCAGCAGGTCGCCGGGACAGGGTGGCTACACCTTC.

This chain joins TRBV4-3 and TRBJ2-7; no definite D call. The V gene lost 0 bases and the J gene lost 3 bases, with 6 bases spanning the gap. This CDR3 comprises 13 residues. The germline V gene has CDR1 LGHNA and CDR2 YSLEER. This CDR3 reads CASSQEQLYEQYF. Here the CDR3 DNA reads TGCGCCAGCAGCCAAGAACAGCTCTACGAGCAGTACTTC.

This clone turned up a few times. The chain couples TRBV6-1 to TRBJ1-2, with 10 bases lining up with TRBD1. Germline loops: CDR1 MNHNS, CDR2 SASEGT. The CDR3 sequence is 14 residues long. Trimming cost V 6 bases and J 7 bases; bases outside gene matches: 8. The CDR3 DNA sequence: TGTGCCAGCAGAGCCGGGACAGGGGCCCTTGGCTACACCTTC. This codes for CASRAGTGALGYTF.

This clone came up once. The V gene is TRBV11-3, the J gene TRBJ1-1, with D possibly TRBD1 on 5 matching bases. The ends were cut back, 0 bases at V and 1 base at J, with 15 bases in the middle. Germline CDR1 SGHNT, CDR2 YENEEA. This CDR3 contains 17 residues. CDR3 amino acids: CASSLEGRGVKNTEAFF. The CDR3 DNA reads as TGTGCCAGCAGCTTAGAGGGCAGAGGGGTTAAGAACACTGAAGCTTTCTTT.

This sequence joins TRBV5-1 and TRBJ2-7; 8 bases match TRBD2. The CDR3 runs 13 residues. Losses at the gene ends were 4 bases for V and 2 bases for J; bases not matched to a gene: 2. Germline V gene sequence: CDR1 SGHRS, CDR2 YFSETQ. The CDR3, as DNA: TGCGCCAGCAGCCCGGGACTAGCCTACGAGCAGTACTTC. Translating gives CASSPGLAYEQYF.

Here the CDR3 DNA reads TGTGCCAGCAGTGAAAAGGGACAGGGCTACGAGCAGTACTTC. Protein sequence: CASSEKGQGYEQYF. The rearrangement joins TRBV25-1 to TRBJ2-7; 9 bases agree with TRBD1. Per germline, CDR1 MGHDK and CDR2 SYGVNS. The CDR3 sequence is 14 residues long. V gave up 2 bases and J gave up 3 bases; unmatched junction bases: 2.

CDR3 DNA: TGTGCCGTTTCGATTTCACAGGCGCCTTACAATGAGCAGTTCTTC. Protein: CAVSISQAPYNEQFF. This sequence joins TRBV19 and TRBJ2-1; TRBD1 is a possible D gene (5 bases). This CDR3 has 15 residues. V was pared by 11 bases and J by 4 bases, with 21 bases between. CDR1 and CDR2 from the germline V gene are LNHDA and SQIVND (reference sequence).

The chain uses TRBV7-9 and TRBJ1-1; D call uncertain. CDR1 is SEHNR and CDR2 is FQNEAQ in the germline V gene (reference sequence). The CDR3 runs to 17 residues. V was clipped by 2 bases and J by 0 bases, with 16 bases between them. As DNA, the CDR3 is TGTGCCAGCAGCTTACCATTCGGAAGGCGGATGAACACTGAAGCTTTCTTT. Amino acid sequence: CASSLPFGRRMNTEAFF.

V and J are TRBV6-1 and TRBJ2-7, with D unresolved. Germline-derived CDR1 and CDR2 are MNHNS and SASEGT. V was trimmed by 2 bases and J by 2 bases, leaving 13 bases between them. The CDR3 spans 15 residues. The CDR3 nucleotides are TGTGCCAGCAGTGAATTTGGTTACAGACCCTACGAGCAGTACTTC. Amino acid sequence: CASSEFGYRPYEQYF.

This clone was seen more than once but under ten times. CDR3 in amino acids: CASSPANPGQGTDTQYF. The DNA for the CDR3 is TGTGCCAGCTCACCAGCAAATCCAGGTCAGGGCACAGATACGCAGTATTTT. V gene TRBV18 combines with J gene TRBJ2-3; no firm D call. V lost 2 bases and J 1 base, leaving 16 bases between the germline ends. Germline V CDR1 and CDR2: KGHSH, LQKENI. The CDR3 is made up of 17 amino acids.

As for this clone: In the same sample, other DNA sequences code for this CDR3. This chain links TRBV9 with TRBJ2-7; maybe TRBD1 (6 bases). Per germline, CDR1 SGDLS and CDR2 YYNGEE. Trimming removed 0 bases at V and 2 bases at J, with 9 bases between. The CDR3 loop spans 14 amino acids. The chain's CDR3 is CASSVGNRAYEQYF. The CDR3 DNA sequence: TGTGCCAGCAGCGTAGGAAACAGGGCCTACGAGCAGTACTTC.

The table lists this clone with a count of one. The V gene is TRBV4-3, the J gene TRBJ1-2, with 7 bases matching TRBD1. The CDR3 contains 14 residues. V trimming: 4 bases; J trimming: 2 bases; junction bases outside the gene matches: 4. Germline CDR1 is LGHNA and CDR2 is YSLEER. CDR3 residues: CASSPEDRNYGYTF. CDR3 coding DNA: TGCGCCAGCAGCCCAGAGGACAGGAACTATGGCTACACCTTC.

The chain has TRBV6-5 and TRBJ2-6; no definite D call. V dropped 2 bases and J dropped 0 bases, with 8 bases sitting between them. This CDR3 is built from 16 residues. Looked up from germline, CDR1 is MNHEY and CDR2 is SVGAGI. The CDR3 nucleotides read TGTGCCAGCAGTTACCAACCCACCTCTGGGGCCAACGTCCTGACTTTC. Translation: CASSYQPTSGANVLTF.

The chain employs TRBV14 and TRBJ2-3; no clear D gene. Per the germline V gene, CDR1 is SGHDN and CDR2 is FVKESK. V was cut by 4 bases and J by 0 bases, with 14 bases left in between. This CDR3 spans 16 amino acids. DNA of the CDR3: TGTGCCAGCAGCCCTGAACTGATTCCTAGCACAGATACGCAGTATTTT. Its protein is CASSPELIPSTDTQYF.